This T cell receptor (beta chain) was documented in a study of blood T cell repertoires in COVID-19. Overall study context: COVID-19 samples from acute and convalescent phases originated in the United States, Italy and Spain. The analysed material was cDNA or gDNA that came from T cells, B-cell-depleted T cells, or PBMCs.

Per the authors' pipeline: Estimates of nucleated cell counts were drawn from the amplification of reference gene primers. Using immunoSEQ multiplex PCR, the repertoire was profiled, and TCRdb retains in-frame clones only, with some absent. V and J calls and clone size follow that table, whereas D and trimming were derived from the DNA. The sample holds hundreds of thousands of clones, about 88% seen once. The CDR3 spans 15 residues. The ends were cut back, 1 base at V and 0 bases at J, with 10 bases in the middle. Germline CDR1 reads SGHTA; CDR2 reads FQGNSA. This sequence joins TRBV7-2 and TRBJ2-7; D unresolved. Sequencing was done on a sample of peripheral blood. This TCR was recovered from a woman aged 40 to 50 who had recovered from COVID-19. The CDR3 sequence is CASSLEAFSSYEQYF. CDR3 nucleotides: TGTGCCAGCAGCTTAGAAGCGTTTTCCTCCTACGAGCAGTACTTC.